This T cell receptor (beta chain) was obtained from a study of T cells in localized non-small cell lung cancer. Findings and limits, study-wide: Longer overall survival was associated with a higher density of T cells in the blood. Of the tissues analyzed, uninvolved adjacent lung showed maximal T cell clonality, greater than tumor. Only one tumor region was sequenced, so heterogeneity remains possible. Across samples, adjacent lung featured a median 57 of the top 100 tumor clones.

Concerning this clone itself: Its antigen is undetermined.

Data came from immunoSEQ multiplex PCR; TCRdb stores just in-frame clones and leaves some out. The sample consists of about 27,000 clones, more than 75% of them appearing once. Germline trimming cut 4 bases from V and 5 bases from J; bases unmatched to any gene: 13. Germline V CDR1 and CDR2: LNHDA, SQIVND (reference sequence). The CDR3 totals 19 residues. The chain couples TRBV19 to TRBJ2-3, with 15 bases lining up with TRBD2. Here the sequenced sample was peripheral blood, taken before any cancer treatment. This clonotype was obtained from a woman aged 40-69 years with stage I lung adenocarcinoma. CDR3: CASSKSSGTSGGQGDTQYF. DNA for the CDR3: TGTGCCAGTAGTAAATCCTCCGGGACTAGCGGGGGGCAGGGAGATACGCAGTATTTT.